This T cell receptor (beta chain) is from a study of T cells in Graves' hyperthyroidism and ophthalmopathy. Amplification yielded TCR beta CDR3 regions, with RNA transcripts as the source. The HTBI set primed first-round TCR CDR3 RT-PCR. From the multiplex PCR reads, TCRdb called clonotypes with MiXCR, one entry per CDR3 protein. The sample includes fewer than 250,000 distinct CDR3 sequences, 17% of them seen just once. The V gene end was trimmed by 5 bases and the J gene end by 4 bases; junction bases not matched to a gene: 22. The CDR3 runs 20 residues. Germline V lookup: CDR1 SGHTA, CDR2 FQGNSA. The sequence derives from a man aged 50-59 years with Graves' hyperthyroidism. The chain couples TRBV7-2 to TRBJ2-1, with 8 bases that match TRBD1. Sequencing was done on a sample of blood. Here the CDR3 DNA reads TGTGCCAGCAGCCGCCTCCCGGAGGACAGGGCCAAAACCCTGTACAATGAGCAGTTCTTC. Amino acid sequence: CASSRLPEDRAKTLYNEQFF.